This TCR beta chain was captured by sequencing in a study of shared clonotypes between healthy human individuals. Study overall: Three plates were used per donor for CD4 naive, three for CD4 memory, two for CD8 naive and one for CD8 memory. Broader study findings: Lower generation probabilities were found for non-shared clonotypes than for those shared by all four donors.

The sorted-subset replicate PCRs were given 150 to 250 ng DNA, which is 31,000 or so T cell genomes. Only in-frame clones appear in the TCRdb table, and some are missing; sequencing was by immunoSEQ multiplex PCR. The sample carries fewer than 1.6 million clones, roughly 98.5% recorded once. Turning to this clone: The antigen is unknown.

Every contributor of samples was a Caucasian grown-up residing in Nashville, Tennessee. CDR1 is LGHNA and CDR2 is YNFKEQ in the germline V gene. The CDR3 is made up of 13 amino acids. The V and J ends lost 2 bases and 8 bases, in that order; junction bases with no gene match: 5. Sequenced input: naive CD4+ T cells sorted from blood. The sample's subset: CD45RA+ positively selected. The source is a man aged 30-40 years in good health. This chain connects TRBV4-2 to TRBJ1-2; 7 nucleotides match TRBD1. The CDR3, as DNA: TGTGCCAGCAGCCAAACAGGGGCCAAGGGCTACACCTTC. Amino acid sequence: CASSQTGAKGYTF.